This T cell receptor (beta chain) was sequenced during a study of cytomegalovirus exposure and HLA in healthy donors. Per germline, CDR1 MDHEN and CDR2 SYDVKM. This CDR3 is built from 15 residues. Trimming cost V 6 bases and J 0 bases; bases outside gene matches: 4. Researchers ran the PCR with 60 Vbeta and 13 Jbeta primers. Authors' methods: In a later analysis, tens of millions of unique TCR beta chains included roughly 11 million shared by two or more donors. TCRdb keeps only in-frame clones here, not all; method: immunoSEQ multiplex PCR. D and trimming come from the DNA, and the V and J calls and clone size come from that table. The table records about 190,000 clones, more than 65% of them present only once.

The gene calls are TRBV28 and TRBJ2-2, with 7 nucleotides matching TRBD1. The specimen was PBMCs. This TCR was recovered from a woman aged 30 to 39 in good health and CMV-seropositive. The CDR3 DNA is TGTGCCAGCAGGTACGACAGGGCGAACACCGGGGAGCTGTTTTTT. This encodes CASRYDRANTGELFF. Variable domain in full (rest from reference TRBV28 and TRBJ2-2): DVKVTQSSRYLVKRTGEKVFLECVQDMDHENMFWYRQDPGLGLRLIYFSYDVKMKEKGDIPEGYSVSREKKERFSLILESASTNQTSMYLCASRYDRANTGELFFGEGSRLTVL.